Presented here are 21 T cell receptor beta chains from one specimen sequenced in a study of OX40 agonist ivuxolimab in advanced cancers. Libraries were prepared through the immunoSEQ multiplex PCR assay. Here the immuneACCESS table is served through TCRdb, limited to in-frame sequences with V and J called. Missing clones are a known gap in these copies; in checked studies unresolved V genes cover under half, and the rest lacks a known reason. Recorded for this sample are under 40,000 clones; roughly nine tenths of them occurred a single time. The ten largest clonotypes hold about 26% of the sample. The sequencing used CD4+ or CD8+ T cells sorted from blood, collected in a trial of the OX40 agonist ivuxolimab. Receptors originate from an adult with an advanced solid tumor such as melanoma, head and neck, liver or kidney cancer.

The rearrangement joins TRBV7-8 to TRBJ2-6; D possibly matches TRBD1 or TRBD2 (5 bases each). The V gene lost 6 bases and the J gene lost 9 bases, with 12 bases spanning the gap. Germline CDR1 is SGHVS and CDR2 is FQNEAQ. The CDR3 consists of 13 residues. CDR3 sequence: CASSSGTDNVLTF. The CDR3 region has the DNA TGTGCCAGCAGTTCCGGGACGGACAACGTCCTGACTTTC.

The chain links TRBV29-1 to TRBJ2-5; 15 bases map to TRBD2. Germline V gives CDR1 SQVTM, CDR2 ANQGSEA. The junction had 17 bases not matched to a gene; V was cut back by 7 bases and J by 5 bases. This CDR3 is 18 amino acids long. The DNA of the CDR3 is TGCAGCGGCCTGGGGGCTGGGACTAGCGGGAGGTATGTGGAGACCCAGTACTTC. Protein product: CSGLGAGTSGRYVETQYF.

The chain couples TRBV7-9 to TRBJ2-7; 9 bases map to TRBD2. Trimming cost V 8 bases and J 2 bases; bases outside gene matches: 4. The CDR3 contains 13 residues. Germline V gene sequence: CDR1 SEHNR, CDR2 FQNEAQ (reference sequence). The CDR3 sequence: CASGLAGPYEQYF. CDR3 DNA sequence: TGTGCCAGCGGGCTAGCGGGACCCTACGAGCAGTACTTC.

V is TRBV27 and J is TRBJ2-3; 11 nucleotides align to TRBD2. The CDR3 has 16 amino acids. After removal of 7 bases from V and 5 bases from J, the junction contained 11 bases not matched to a gene. Germline-derived CDR1 and CDR2 are MNHEY and SMNVEV (reference sequence). In DNA form, the CDR3 reads TGTGCCAGCACCGTTAGCGGGGGGGCCCGCGAAGATACGCAGTATTTT. Translated, it gives CASTVSGGAREDTQYF.

The rearrangement joins TRBV6-5 to TRBJ2-7; no firm D call. The V end lost 2 bases, the J end lost 5 bases, and 4 bases lay between the germline ends. There are 11 residues in the CDR3. The germline V gene has CDR1 MNHEY and CDR2 SVGAGI. CDR3 nucleotide sequence: TGTGCCAGCAGTTACGTGAACGAGCAGTACTTC. Its translation: CASSYVNEQYF.

The gene calls are TRBV5-4 and TRBJ2-7, with D tentatively TRBD2 (7 bases). Germline V lookup: CDR1 SGHNT, CDR2 YYREEE (reference sequence). CDR3 length equals 17 residues. The V end was cut by 3 bases, the J end by 2 bases, with 21 bases between. This CDR3 is CASSSRGTNGGPYEQYF. DNA for the CDR3: TGTGCCAGCAGCTCGAGGGGGACTAATGGGGGTCCCTACGAGCAGTACTTC.

This clone came up many times. The CDR3 protein is CASSQEAGTGGLYEQYF. The CDR3 nucleotides are TGTGCCAGCAGCCAAGAGGCTGGGACAGGGGGTCTCTACGAGCAGTACTTC. The J gene is TRBJ2-7, the V gene TRBV4-2; 11 bases match TRBD1. V was clipped by 0 bases and J by 3 bases; unmatched bases: 7. The germline gives CDR1 LGHNA, CDR2 YNFKEQ. The CDR3 is 17 amino acids.

This clone occurred a few times. The genes are TRBV2 and TRBJ2-1; D may be TRBD2 (5 bases). Germline lookup yields CDR1 SNHLY and CDR2 FYNNEI. V was shortened by 5 bases and J by 3 bases, with 11 bases between the two germline ends. This CDR3 spans 14 amino acids. The CDR3 loop reads CASSMITSYNEQFF. CDR3 in DNA: TGTGCCAGCAGTATGATAACTAGCTACAATGAGCAGTTCTTC. Combining the CDR3 with reference TRBV2 and TRBJ2-1 gives the whole variable domain EPEVTQTPSHQVTQMGQEVILRCVPISNHLYFYWYRQILGQKVEFLVSFYNNEISEKSEIFDDQFSVERPDGSNFTLKIRSTKLEDSAMYFCASSMITSYNEQFFGPGTRLTVL.

The J gene is TRBJ2-4, the V gene TRBV5-4; no firm D call. CDR3 length: 15 amino acids. The germline V and J ends were trimmed by 7 bases and 0 bases, with 14 bases remaining between them. From germline, CDR1 is SGHNT and CDR2 YYREEE (reference sequence). CDR3 in amino acids: CASCDGDLAKNIQYF. The CDR3 coding sequence is TGTGCCAGCTGCGACGGTGATCTAGCCAAAAACATTCAGTACTTC. Complete variable domain (other parts from reference TRBV5-4 and TRBJ2-4): ETGVTQSPTHLIKTRGQQVTLRCSSQSGHNTVSWYQQALGQGPQFIFQYYREEENGRGNFPPRFSGLQFPNYSSELNVNALELDDSALYLCASCDGDLAKNIQYFGAGTRLSVL.

CDR3 loop: CASSLLEGQGESSYEQYF. In nucleotides, the CDR3 is TGTGCCAGCAGCTTATTGGAGGGACAGGGGGAGAGCTCCTACGAGCAGTACTTC. The chain uses TRBV7-6 and TRBJ2-7; 11 nucleotides line up with TRBD1. Germline V gives CDR1 SGHVS, CDR2 FNYEAQ. The CDR3 length is 18 residues. V was clipped by 2 bases and J by 0 bases; unmatched bases: 9.

The chain recombines TRBV2 with TRBJ1-6; D perhaps matches TRBD1 (5 bases). From germline, CDR1 is SNHLY and CDR2 FYNNEI. V lost 1 base and J lost 6, with 7 bases in between. The CDR3 loop spans 14 amino acids. The CDR3 reads CASSEVQGNSPLHF. CDR3 coding DNA: TGTGCCAGCAGTGAAGTCCAGGGTAATTCACCCCTCCACTTT.

This clone was observed a handful of times. This chain uses TRBV29-1 with TRBJ1-5, with TRBD1 as a possible D gene (6 bases). The V gene lost 4 bases and the J gene lost 4 bases, with 17 bases spanning the gap. From germline, CDR1 is SQVTM and CDR2 ANQGSEA. The length of the CDR3 is 15 residues. The CDR3 is CSVGWAQGRNQPQHF. The CDR3 nucleotides read TGCAGCGTTGGTTGGGCACAGGGAAGAAATCAGCCCCAGCATTTT.

The rearrangement joins TRBV7-8 to TRBJ2-7; 9 positions match TRBD1. V dropped 4 bases and J dropped 7; count of bases not matched to a gene: 8. The length of the CDR3 is 14 residues. In germline, CDR1 is SGHVS, CDR2 FQNEAQ. CDR3 in DNA: TGTGCCAGCAGCTCGGGGACAGGGCGACGGGAGCAGTACTTC. It encodes CASSSGTGRREQYF.

This clone was counted a single time. J is TRBJ2-7 and V is TRBV6-1; the D gene is possibly TRBD1 (5 bases). CDR1 MNHNS and CDR2 SASEGT come from the germline V gene. Trimming pared 2 bases from V and 2 bases from J, leaving 13 bases between. The CDR3 runs 15 residues. In DNA form, the CDR3 reads TGTGCCAGCAGTGAAAGCCAGGGCGGCCCCTACGAGCAGTACTTC. This encodes CASSESQGGPYEQYF.

The chain carries TRBV29-1 and TRBJ2-7; TRBD1 is a possible D gene (8 bases). This CDR3 region has 13 residues. V dropped 5 bases and J dropped 6 bases, with 17 bases sitting between them. The V gene's germline CDR1 is SQVTM and CDR2 ANQGSEA. CDR3 residues: CSVSGTGGGEQYF. In DNA, the CDR3 is TGCAGCGTTTCCGGTACAGGGGGGGGCGAGCAGTACTTC.

The chain has TRBV9 and TRBJ2-1, with 7 bases fitting TRBD2. Germline V gives CDR1 SGDLS, CDR2 YYNGEE. The CDR3 runs 16 residues. V lost 1 base, J lost 4 bases, and 8 bases stayed unmatched. The DNA for the CDR3 is TGTGCCAGCAGCGTATTCGAATTAGCGGGTTACAATGAGCAGTTCTTC. This gives the protein CASSVFELAGYNEQFF.

Details on this clone: A read error may produce the germline difference seen at one junction end. This chain links TRBV5-1 with TRBJ1-4, with 7 bases that match TRBD1. CDR1 SGHRS and CDR2 YFSETQ come from the germline V gene. The CDR3 spans 14 residues. The CDR3 DNA reads as TGCGTCAGCAGCTTGACAGGGACGACTGAAAAACTGTTTTTT. Its translation: CVSSLTGTTEKLFF.

This clone has only a few counts. This chain joins TRBV7-9 and TRBJ2-7; D is ambiguous. CDR1 is SEHNR and CDR2 is FQNEAQ in the germline V gene (reference sequence). This CDR3 contains 12 residues. Trimming stripped 3 bases from V and 5 bases from J, with 8 bases between. CDR3 nucleotides: TGTGCCAGCAGCTTCCCTCTGGACGAGCAGTACTTC. It translates to CASSFPLDEQYF.

This chain joins TRBV28 and TRBJ2-7; TRBD1 or TRBD2 may be the D gene (5 bases each). The V and J ends lost 6 bases and 3 bases respectively, with 21 bases between them. The CDR3 loop spans 16 amino acids. Germline CDR1 MDHEN, CDR2 SYDVKM. CDR3 coding DNA: TGTGCCAGCAGCCCCCCGTCTCGCCGGGACGGCTACGAGCAGTACTTC. Its protein product is CASSPPSRRDGYEQYF.

This chain links TRBV15 with TRBJ1-4; 11 nucleotides align to TRBD1. The CDR3 spans 15 residues. Germline loops: CDR1 LNHNV, CDR2 YYDKDF (reference sequence). J lost 7 bases, V lost 2 bases, and 3 bases had no gene match. The CDR3 coding sequence is TGTGCCACCAGCAGATTGGGACAGGGGGGTGAAAAACTGTTTTTT. It yields the protein CATSRLGQGGEKLFF.

The sample holds one count of this clone. The chain couples TRBV29-1 to TRBJ1-1; D unresolved. The CDR3 consists of 11 residues. Germline V gene lookup returns CDR1 SQVTM and CDR2 ANQGSEA. V was pared by 5 bases and J by 1 base, with 5 bases between. The CDR3 loop reads CSVLENTEAFF. The CDR3 DNA is TGCAGCGTTCTGGAGAACACTGAAGCTTTCTTT.